This entry is about one T cell receptor (beta chain). The antigen remains undetermined. The method was immunoSEQ multiplex PCR; TCRdb's version includes in-frame clones alone and lacks a portion of them. The table shows approximately 140,000 clones, with approximately 90% occurring only once. Trimming removed 6 bases from V and 0 bases from J; junction bases left unmatched: 5. From germline, CDR1 is KGHSH and CDR2 LQKENI. The CDR3 is 17 amino acids. These data are taken from a study of T cell responses to AZD1222 COVID-19 vaccine. Whole-study results and caveats: Repertoires were obtained solely post-peak T cell response. There were mostly white British donors and more females than males, and clonal diversity was possibly underestimated. Nearly half of unique spike-specific TCRs reportedly avoided B.1.351 and B.1.1.7 mutated regions. Across the whole spike, CD4 TCRs peaked at regions 160-218 and 743-854.

The sample in question was peripheral blood, obtained 28 days after the second AZD1222 dose. The chain has TRBV18 and TRBJ2-6, with 10 bases aligning to TRBD1. The sequence was obtained from an adult who received the AZD1222 COVID-19 vaccine. The chain's CDR3 is CASSWTGGGSGANVLTF. Written as DNA, the CDR3 is TGTGCCAGCTCGTGGACAGGGGGAGGCTCTGGGGCCAACGTCCTGACTTTC.